These 14 T cell receptor beta chains share one sample of origin, sequenced in a study of OX40 agonist ivuxolimab in advanced cancers. Profiling relied on immunoSEQ multiplex PCR, and the TCRdb table lists in-frame clones only, not all of them. This table holds over 10,000 clones, approximately 90% found once. This sample comprised CD4+ or CD8+ T cells sorted from blood, obtained in a trial of the OX40 agonist ivuxolimab. Receptors were obtained from an adult with an advanced solid tumor such as melanoma, head and neck, liver or kidney cancer.

V and J are TRBV5-1 and TRBJ2-1, with no clear D. V lost 3 bases and J lost 0, with 13 bases in between. The CDR3 extends over 16 amino acids. Per germline, CDR1 SGHRS and CDR2 YFSETQ. The CDR3 loop is CASSWASSGSYNEQFF. The CDR3 bases are TGCGCCAGCAGCTGGGCCTCGTCGGGCTCCTACAATGAGCAGTTCTTC.

The chain joins TRBV7-9 to TRBJ2-3, with unresolved D. Looked up from germline, CDR1 is SEHNR and CDR2 is FQNEAQ (reference sequence). Trimming removed 1 base from V and 6 bases from J, with 17 bases in between. The CDR3 spans 16 residues. CDR3 sequence reads: CASSLESGRLGDTQYF. As DNA, the CDR3 is TGTGCCAGCAGCTTAGAGTCGGGCCGGCTTGGGGATACGCAGTATTTT.

This clone was detected only once. The chain combines TRBV29-1 with TRBJ2-1; 10 bases match TRBD2. CDR1 is SQVTM, CDR2 ANQGSEA, per germline. Losses at the gene ends were 4 bases for V and 4 bases for J; bases not matched to a gene: 10. The CDR3 spans 16 residues. The CDR3 sequence is CSVGGLAGGGYNEQFF. The CDR3 nucleotides are TGCAGCGTTGGGGGTTTAGCGGGAGGAGGTTACAATGAGCAGTTCTTC.

The chain carries TRBV5-4 and TRBJ2-3; TRBD2 matches at 10 bases. V trimming: 7 bases; J trimming: 5 bases; junction bases outside the gene matches: 7. The length of the CDR3 is 14 residues. Germline assignment: CDR1 SGHNT and CDR2 YYREEE (reference sequence). The CDR3 DNA reads as TGTGCCAGCGGGGCTAGCGGGAGTAGAGATACGCAGTATTTT. As protein: CASGASGSRDTQYF.

The J gene is TRBJ2-7, the V gene TRBV11-3; 9 bases align to TRBD1. Germline lookup yields CDR1 SGHNT and CDR2 YENEEA. The V and J ends lost 7 bases and 4 bases, in that order; junction bases with no gene match: 8. This CDR3 has 14 residues. Here the CDR3 reads CASTRTGEFYEQYF. CDR3 DNA: TGTGCCAGCACCAGGACAGGGGAATTTTACGAGCAGTACTTC.

The chain uses TRBV27 and TRBJ2-1, with TRBD2 as a possible D gene (5 bases). The V and J ends lost 1 base and 8 bases respectively, with 15 bases between them. The CDR3 loop spans 15 amino acids. Per germline, CDR1 MNHEY and CDR2 SMNVEV (reference sequence). The CDR3 here is CASSLFSAQRYEQFF. CDR3 coding DNA: TGTGCCAGCAGTTTATTTTCGGCCCAGCGGTATGAGCAGTTCTTC.

DNA of the CDR3: TGCGCCAGCAGCCAGAGCGCGCCTCCTCACAATGAGCAGTTCTTC. This sequence encodes CASSQSAPPHNEQFF. The chain carries TRBV4-1 and TRBJ2-1; no clear D. V was shortened by 3 bases and J by 5 bases, with 14 bases between the two germline ends. CDR1 and CDR2 from the germline V gene are MGHRA and YSYEKL. The CDR3 runs to 15 residues.

This rearrangement joins TRBV7-9 to TRBJ2-5, with 7 bases aligning to TRBD1. Germline CDR1 reads SEHNR; CDR2 reads FQNEAQ (reference sequence). The ends lost 2 bases at V and 5 bases at J; junction bases unmatched: 5. The CDR3 loop spans 14 amino acids. CDR3 protein: CASSLTGVRETQYF. The CDR3 DNA follows: TGTGCCAGCAGCTTAACAGGGGTTCGGGAGACCCAGTACTTC.

The rearrangement uses TRBV7-9 and TRBJ2-6; unclear D gene. Per the germline V gene, CDR1 is SEHNR and CDR2 is FQNEAQ (reference sequence). The CDR3 covers 15 residues. Trimming shortened V by 4 bases and J by 0 bases, and 7 bases separated the two germline ends. The CDR3 loop reads CASSSYFSGANVLTF. DNA for the CDR3: TGTGCCAGCAGCTCATACTTCTCTGGGGCCAACGTCCTGACTTTC.

Comments on this clone: Likely a read error: the CDR3 ends without its conserved phenylalanine or tryptophan. The chain joins TRBV10-1 to TRBJ2-7, with 10 bases lining up with TRBD1. J lost 0 bases, V lost 4 bases, and 0 bases had no gene match. CDR1 WNHNN and CDR2 SYGVQD come from the germline V gene (reference sequence). This CDR3 comprises 14 residues. The CDR3 sequence is CASSGTGGSYEQYL. The DNA for the CDR3 is TGCGCCAGCAGTGGGACAGGGGGCTCCTACGAGCAGTACCTC.

The V gene is TRBV20-1, the J gene TRBJ1-5, with TRBD1 as a possible D gene (5 bases). This CDR3 contains 11 residues. Germline V gene data show CDR1 as DFQATT and CDR2 as SNEGSKA (reference sequence). V was clipped by 3 bases and J by 9 bases, with 9 bases between them. In nucleotides, the CDR3 is TGCAGTGCTAGTGAGGGACTGCCCCAGCATTTT. Its protein product is CSASEGLPQHF.

The CDR3 DNA reads TGTGCCAGCAGCGCTATGGACGGACCGAACACTGAAGCTTTCTTT. Amino acids: CASSAMDGPNTEAFF. The V call is TRBV9, the J call TRBJ1-1; D is uncertain. The CDR3 runs 15 residues. The germline V gene encodes CDR1 SGDLS and CDR2 YYNGEE. Trimming removed 3 bases from V and 1 base from J, with 13 bases in between.

This clone was picked up a small number of times. This chain connects TRBV27 to TRBJ2-7; possible D gene TRBD1, 6 bases. Trimming cost V 4 bases and J 1 base, with 8 bases left between them. This CDR3 has 13 residues. CDR1 is MNHEY and CDR2 is SMNVEV in the germline V gene (reference sequence). CDR3 nucleotide sequence: TGTGCCAGCAGTTGGGGGCCTTCCTACGAGCAGTACTTC. This translates into CASSWGPSYEQYF.

The rearrangement joins TRBV19 to TRBJ1-6; a possible D gene is TRBD1 (5 bases). There are 13 residues in the CDR3. The V gene lost 5 bases and the J gene lost 10 bases, with 12 bases spanning the gap. CDR1 LNHDA and CDR2 SQIVND come from the germline V gene (reference sequence). The CDR3 is CASSPGARSPLHF. The CDR3 DNA is TGTGCCAGTAGTCCCGGGGCACGATCACCCCTCCACTTT.